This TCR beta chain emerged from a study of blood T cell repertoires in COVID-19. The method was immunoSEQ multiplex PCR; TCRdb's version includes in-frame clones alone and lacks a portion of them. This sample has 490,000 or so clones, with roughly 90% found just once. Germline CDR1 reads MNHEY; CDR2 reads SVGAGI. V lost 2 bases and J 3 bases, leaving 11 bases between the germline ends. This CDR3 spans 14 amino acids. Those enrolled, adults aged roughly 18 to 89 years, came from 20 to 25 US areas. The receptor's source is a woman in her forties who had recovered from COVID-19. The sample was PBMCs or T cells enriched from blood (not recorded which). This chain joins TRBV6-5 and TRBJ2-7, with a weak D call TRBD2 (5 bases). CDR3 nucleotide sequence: TGTGCCAGCAGTTACCTGGACTCTTACTACGAGCAGTACTTC. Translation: CASSYLDSYYEQYF.